This T cell receptor (beta chain) was sequenced for a study of CD8 T cells in ankylosing spondylitis. As to this clonotype: Its target is unknown.

TCRdb re-called the 5' RACE reads with MiXCR, one entry per CDR3 protein. Of over 400,000 distinct CDR3 sequences in the sample, roughly a quarter were seen once. Looked up from germline, CDR1 is DFQATT and CDR2 is SNEGSKA (reference sequence). This CDR3 has 15 residues. V lost 3 bases, J lost 1 base, and 14 bases lay in between. General observations from the study: Blood from ankylosing spondylitis patients appeared to carry a characteristic roughly 8-variant TCR beta motif.

The origin of this receptor is a male donor with ankylosing spondylitis. This chain joins TRBV20-1 and TRBJ2-3; D not resolved. Sequencing used blood, either unsorted or a sorted T cell fraction (not recorded which). The CDR3 DNA reads TGCAGTGCTAGCGCAGGACCCTTTGGCACAGATACGCAGTATTTT. Its translation: CSASAGPFGTDTQYF.